The 20 T cell receptor beta chains below come from one sample, sequenced in a study of monozygotic twins with inflammatory bowel disease (dated by TCRdb to 2018 to 2020). Library preparation used 5' RACE. The sample was run on an Illumina HiSeq 2500. TCRdb reprocessed the raw reads; every CDR3 protein sequence is a single record, and DNA is not supplied. The table held for this sample gives about 160,000 distinct CDR3 sequences. The leading ten clones occupy approximately 2.4% of the sample. Sample: blood. Receptors were obtained from a human donor with ulcerative colitis or Crohn's disease, or a healthy co-twin of an affected twin (not recorded which).

The CDR3 loop reads CASSLEGTGRTEAFF. The rearrangement joins TRBV7-2 to TRBJ1-1; TCRdb names TRBD1, which stays unverified in the absence of DNA. The CDR3 runs 15 residues. Per the germline V gene, CDR1 is SGHTA and CDR2 is FQGNSA.

This chain joins TRBV15 and TRBJ2-7. This CDR3 contains 12 residues. Germline lookup yields CDR1 LNHNV and CDR2 YYDKDF (reference sequence). Here the CDR3 reads CATSRDWGEQYF.

The CDR3 region is CASSYSATYGYTF. The chain combines TRBV6-5 with TRBJ1-2. Germline CDR1 MNHEY, CDR2 SVGAGI. The CDR3 sequence is 13 residues long.

The rearrangement joins TRBV28 to TRBJ2-7; TCRdb lists TRBD1, though no DNA is available to test this call. The CDR3 is 13 residues long. Germline V lookup: CDR1 MDHEN, CDR2 SYDVKM. The CDR3 reads CASSFGAAYEQYF.

The rearrangement joins TRBV20-1 to TRBJ1-5; TCRdb's assignment of TRBD1 cannot be checked, as there is no DNA. The CDR3 totals 13 residues. Germline V gene sequence: CDR1 DFQATT, CDR2 SNEGSKA (reference sequence). CDR3 protein: CSAGTQGWQPQHF.

The genes are TRBV7-2 and TRBJ2-3; no DNA is available, so the TRBD2 call from TCRdb remains unchecked. This CDR3 contains 17 residues. Per the germline V gene, CDR1 is SGHTA and CDR2 is FQGNSA. CDR3: CASSPPLGGGRTDTQYF. Together with reference TRBV7-2 and TRBJ2-3, the CDR3 gives the full variable domain: GAGVSQSPSNKVTEKGKDVELRCDPISGHTALYWYRQSLGQGLEFLIYFQGNSAPDKSGLPSDRFSAERTGGSVSTLTIQRTQQEDSAVYLCASSPPLGGGRTDTQYFGPGTRLTVL.

The chain uses TRBV15 and TRBJ2-5. The CDR3 sequence is 13 residues long. Germline V gene lookup returns CDR1 LNHNV and CDR2 YYDKDF (reference sequence). This CDR3 is CATSTDNQETQYF.

The chain links TRBV5-1 to TRBJ1-1; TCRdb designates TRBD1, a call that cannot be tested without DNA. The CDR3 has 14 residues. Germline V lookup: CDR1 SGHRS, CDR2 YFSETQ. CDR3 loop: CGSARSTGGTEAFF.

The V gene is TRBV7-6, the J gene TRBJ2-5. The CDR3 runs to 13 residues. Germline CDR1 is SGHVS and CDR2 is FNYEAQ. The CDR3 loop is CASSRDVGETQYF.

This chain joins TRBV6-1 and TRBJ2-2. Germline V gene data show CDR1 as MNHNS and CDR2 as SASEGT. The CDR3 loop spans 15 amino acids. The CDR3 protein is CASSEVQRNTGELFF.

V gene TRBV30 combines with J gene TRBJ2-3; the D gene TCRdb calls, TRBD1, cannot be checked with no DNA. The CDR3 spans 13 residues. From germline, CDR1 is GTSNPN and CDR2 SVGIG (reference sequence). CDR3 sequence reads: CAWSVKGPDTQYF.

The rearrangement uses TRBV5-6 and TRBJ2-1; TCRdb returns TRBD1, unconfirmable since there is no DNA. CDR1 is SGHDT, CDR2 YYEEEE, per germline. CDR3 length equals 14 residues. This CDR3 is CASSFMSGYNEQFF.

The CDR3 reads CASSLGTGRPTEAFF. The chain recombines TRBV4-1 with TRBJ1-1; the D call from TCRdb, TRBD1, cannot be confirmed without DNA. Germline V gene sequence: CDR1 MGHRA, CDR2 YSYEKL. CDR3 length: 15 residues.

V is TRBV12-3 or TRBV12-4 and J is TRBJ1-1. The CDR3 runs to 16 residues. CDR3 in amino acids: CASSLGQGGIWTEAFF.

The V and J genes are TRBV28 and TRBJ1-5; TCRdb returns TRBD1, unconfirmable since there is no DNA. The CDR3 extends over 19 amino acids. Germline V gene sequence: CDR1 MDHEN, CDR2 SYDVKM. The CDR3 reads CASNLQSSRTADSNQPQHF.

The chain carries TRBV7-2 and TRBJ2-7. Germline values: CDR1 SGHTA, CDR2 FQGNSA. The CDR3 covers 15 residues. This CDR3 reads CASSLGGWGSYEQYF. Looking up the rest from reference TRBV7-2 and TRBJ2-7 gives the full variable domain: GAGVSQSPSNKVTEKGKDVELRCDPISGHTALYWYRQSLGQGLEFLIYFQGNSAPDKSGLPSDRFSAERTGGSVSTLTIQRTQQEDSAVYLCASSLGGWGSYEQYFGPGTRLTVT.

The chain recombines TRBV12-3 or TRBV12-4 with TRBJ1-5; absent DNA, TCRdb's TRBD1 call cannot be checked. The CDR3 is 14 amino acids. CDR3 loop: CASSPPRVNQPQHF.

V is TRBV4-2 and J is TRBJ2-1; TCRdb indicates TRBD2, and absent DNA this call remains unverified. The germline V gene encodes CDR1 LGHNA and CDR2 YNFKEQ. The CDR3 consists of 16 residues. The CDR3 here is CASSQDPGLSANEQFF.

The chain links TRBV9 to TRBJ1-6; with no DNA, the TCRdb D assignment of TRBD1 cannot be verified. This CDR3 contains 14 residues. The germline V gene encodes CDR1 SGDLS and CDR2 YYNGEE. The CDR3 protein is CASKRDSLNSPLHF.

The chain has TRBV10-3 and TRBJ1-1. This CDR3 comprises 11 residues. CDR1 is ENHRY and CDR2 is SYGVKD in the germline V gene. CDR3 amino acids: CAISGGTEAFF.